Below are 12 T cell receptor beta chains sequenced from a single sample in a study of circulating and synovial CD4+ cells in juvenile arthritis. Using immunoSEQ multiplex PCR, the repertoire was profiled, and TCRdb retains in-frame clones only, with some absent. The data hold approximately 3,600 clones, with roughly 84% observed a single time. Sequencing was done on a sample of CD4+ T cells from synovial fluid. Every receptor here comes from a human donor with juvenile idiopathic arthritis.

The V call is TRBV16, the J call TRBJ2-7; 9 bases match TRBD1. CDR1 is KGHSY, CDR2 FQNENV, per germline. The CDR3 is 15 residues long. V gave up 0 bases and J gave up 2 bases; unmatched junction bases: 2. The CDR3 DNA is TGTGCCAGCAGCCAATCCGGACAGGGGACCTACGAGCAGTACTTC. This gives the protein CASSQSGQGTYEQYF. The entire variable domain, with the rest obtained from reference TRBV16 and TRBJ2-7, is as follows: GEEVAQTPKHLVRGEGQKAKLYCAPIKGHSYVFWYQQVLKNEFKFLISFQNENVFDETGMPKERFSAKCLPNSPCSLEIQATKLEDSAVYFCASSQSGQGTYEQYFGPGTRLTVT.

The chain carries TRBV6-1 and TRBJ2-7; 7 nucleotides align to TRBD1. This CDR3 has 13 amino acids. CDR1 is MNHNS, CDR2 SASEGT, per germline. The J segment lost 3 bases and the V segment lost 6 bases, leaving 5 bases of the junction unmatched. Written as DNA, the CDR3 is TGTGCCAGCAGCCGAAACAGGGGCTACGAGCAGTACTTC. Its protein product is CASSRNRGYEQYF.

The J gene is TRBJ1-1, the V gene TRBV5-4; D is unclear. V dropped 4 bases and J dropped 2 bases, with 12 bases sitting between them. From germline, CDR1 is SGHNT and CDR2 YYREEE (reference sequence). The CDR3 runs 14 residues. CDR3 region: CASSPSGINTEAFF. The CDR3 DNA is TGTGCCAGCAGCCCCTCGGGGATAAACACTGAAGCTTTCTTT.

The rearrangement joins TRBV19 to TRBJ2-4; the D gene is possibly TRBD1 (5 bases). This CDR3 has 14 amino acids. Looked up from germline, CDR1 is LNHDA and CDR2 is SQIVND (reference sequence). Trimming stripped 2 bases from V and 1 base from J, with 6 bases between. In DNA, the CDR3 is TGTGCCAGTAGTATATCAGGGGCCAAAAACATTCAGTACTTC. It is translated as CASSISGAKNIQYF.

The CDR3 reads CASSVATSGGWATDTQYF. Here the CDR3 DNA reads TGTGCCAGCAGCGTAGCGACTAGCGGGGGTTGGGCCACAGATACGCAGTATTTT. The V and J genes are TRBV9 and TRBJ2-3, with 12 bases fitting TRBD2. V lost 0 bases and J lost 2; bases outside the gene matches: 7. Germline lookup yields CDR1 SGDLS and CDR2 YYNGEE. This CDR3 is built from 18 residues.

The V gene is TRBV9, the J gene TRBJ2-5; TRBD1 matches at 8 bases. V lost 0 bases, J lost 5 bases, and 9 bases stayed unmatched. CDR1 and CDR2 (germline): SGDLS, YYNGEE. The CDR3 loop spans 16 amino acids. DNA of the CDR3: TGTGCCAGCAGCGTAGGGACAGGGATGGGCCTGGAGACCCAGTACTTC. Protein product: CASSVGTGMGLETQYF.

V usage is TRBV27 and J usage is TRBJ2-5; 11 bases match TRBD2. CDR1 is MNHEY, CDR2 SMNVEV, per germline (reference sequence). This CDR3 has 16 residues. V was pared by 5 bases and J by 2 bases, with 7 bases of the junction left unmatched. This chain's CDR3 is CASSIYSGRGQETQYF. As DNA, the CDR3 is TGTGCCAGCAGTATATATAGCGGGAGGGGACAAGAGACCCAGTACTTC.

The V gene is TRBV11-2, the J gene TRBJ2-5; possibly TRBD2 for D (5 bases). CDR3 length equals 12 residues. Germline-derived CDR1 and CDR2 are SGHAT and FQNNGV. Trimming took 5 bases from V and 8 from J, leaving 12 bases between them. CDR3 sequence (DNA): TGTGCCAGCAGCGCCGGACTCGTAACCCAGTACTTC. It yields the protein CASSAGLVTQYF.

The DNA for the CDR3 is TGTGCCAGCAGTCAGAGAGCGGGGGGGCTCGACGAGCAGTACTTC. Its translation: CASSQRAGGLDEQYF. This sequence joins TRBV7-9 and TRBJ2-7, with TRBD2 identical over 10 bases. The CDR3 is 15 residues long. J lost 5 bases, V lost 6 bases, and 10 bases had no gene match. Germline CDR1 and CDR2: SEHNR and FQNEAQ (reference sequence). The full variable domain, completed using reference TRBV7-9 and TRBJ2-7, is DTGVSQNPRHKITKRGQNVTFRCDPISEHNRLYWYRQTLGQGPEFLTYFQNEAQLEKSRLLSDRFSAERPKGSFSTLEIQRTEQGDSAMYLCASSQRAGGLDEQYFGPGTRLTVT.

This clone was seen a handful of times. This chain joins TRBV7-2 and TRBJ2-1; no firm D call. This CDR3 spans 14 amino acids. V shed 2 bases and J shed 1 base, with 6 bases lying between them. The germline V gene has CDR1 SGHTA and CDR2 FQGNSA. The CDR3 loop is CASSLSISYNEQFF. CDR3 coding DNA: TGTGCCAGCAGCTTATCTATTTCCTACAATGAGCAGTTCTTC.

This rearrangement joins TRBV6-1 to TRBJ2-7, with a tentative D call TRBD2 (7 bases). The CDR3 length is 16 residues. Per germline, CDR1 MNHNS and CDR2 SASEGT. V lost 0 bases, J lost 0 bases, and 12 bases lay in between. The CDR3 nucleotides read TGTGCCAGCAGTGAAGCAGGGGGGGCGGGCTCCTACGAGCAGTACTTC. Its translation: CASSEAGGAGSYEQYF.

The chain is built from TRBV27 and TRBJ2-3; TRBD1 agrees at 8 bases. Germline assignment: CDR1 MNHEY and CDR2 SMNVEV (reference sequence). Trimming at V came to 4 bases and at J to 3 bases, leaving 12 bases not matched to a gene. CDR3 length: 17 residues. This CDR3 reads CASSSERRTGSTDTQYF. Here the CDR3 DNA reads TGTGCCAGCAGTTCGGAGAGACGGACAGGGTCGACAGATACGCAGTATTTT.